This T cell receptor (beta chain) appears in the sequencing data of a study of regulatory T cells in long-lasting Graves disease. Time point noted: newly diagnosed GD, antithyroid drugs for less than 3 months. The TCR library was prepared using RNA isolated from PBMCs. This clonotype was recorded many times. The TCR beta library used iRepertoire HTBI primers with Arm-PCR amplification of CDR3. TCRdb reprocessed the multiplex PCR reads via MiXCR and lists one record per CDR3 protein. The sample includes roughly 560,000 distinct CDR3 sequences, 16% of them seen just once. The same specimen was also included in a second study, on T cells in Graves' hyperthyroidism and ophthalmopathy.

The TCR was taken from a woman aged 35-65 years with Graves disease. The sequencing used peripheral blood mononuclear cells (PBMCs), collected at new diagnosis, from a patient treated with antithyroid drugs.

In nucleotides, the CDR3 is TGTGCCAGCAGCTGGGGAGCTACCGGGACGGGGAATGAAAAACTGTTTTTT. Its translation is CASSWGATGTGNEKLFF. The chain couples TRBV5-5 to TRBJ1-4; D possibly corresponds to TRBD1 (5 bases). Germline V gene lookup returns CDR1 SGHKS and CDR2 YYEKEE (reference sequence). The CDR3 contains 17 residues. The V end was cut by 3 bases, the J end by 5 bases, with 20 bases between.